This TCR beta chain was sequenced during a study of shared clonotypes between healthy human individuals (TCRdb year 2020). Context from the whole study: The cohort comprised a couple of women and a few men aged 18 to 49 years. Per donor, three plates each were used for CD4 naive and CD4 memory, two for CD8 naive, and one for CD8 memory. Between about 0.9 and 9 billion PBMCs per donor were obtained by leukapheresis. To increase sequencing depth and limit assay-specific biases, TCR repertoire library preparation and sequencing were carried out by different laboratories using diverse techniques. The study deeply sequenced blood TCR repertoires of five healthy adults to estimate repertoire size and the extent of clonotype sharing between individuals.

Donors were healthy HIV-negative adults with no recently reported acute infections or vaccinations. All donors were Caucasian adults living in Nashville, Tennessee, USA. Magnetic negative selection was used to enrich CD4+ T cells, after which naive cells were positively selected on CD45RA and the negative fraction became the memory subset. Blood was collected by leukapheresis, and PBMCs were isolated by Ficoll-Histopaque density gradient centrifugation and then cryopreserved in liquid nitrogen vapor phase. Analytical flow cytometry was used to check the purity and quantity of each magnetically sorted T cell population. Genomic DNA was isolated from each sorted fraction and quantified by UV absorbance on a Nanodrop 2000c. Using the deep immunoSEQ assay, multiplex PCR amplified TCR CDR3 regions from genomic DNA. Extracted genomic DNA from each cell subset was spread evenly across all wells of several immunoSEQ 96-well plates, with each plate serving as a replicate. Each replicate PCR for sorted subsets received about 220 ng genomic DNA, equal to tens of thousands of T cell genomes. Purified libraries were measured with a Qubit 3.0 fluorometer, size-checked on a Bioanalyzer 2100, and measured again with the KAPA Library Quantification kit. Every immunoSEQ 96-well plate was sequenced on a separate single-read 150-cycle Illumina NextSeq 550 flow cell. In the paper's pipeline: Because the immunoSEQ output included only junctional sequences and no quality scores, the filtering could not be the same as the filtering used for full-length reads. Sequences were annotated with PyIR, a Python wrapper for IgBLAST v1.9, and V/J genes and CDR3 were assigned using IMGT germline references. Reads with weak V/J assignments (E-value above 1e-6), missing CDR3, stop codons, out-of-frame junctions, or ambiguous translated residues were removed. V3J clonotypes were defined by identical inferred V gene, J gene, and CDR3 amino acid sequence. Percentage overlap between repertoires was calculated by dividing the number of shared unique clonotypes by the size of the smaller repertoire. RTK rarefaction, the Chao1 estimator, and Recon v2.1 estimates of unobserved clonotypes were used to assess repertoire richness. Generation probabilities for all TCRbeta clonotypes obtained by the gDNA method from a handful of donors were computed using OLGA. TCRdb took this table from immuneACCESS and kept in-frame rearrangements with V and J called. Such tables lack part of the clones; where checked against another copy, unresolved V genes explain under half of the gap, and the rest is unexplained. D and trimming were read from the DNA, whereas the V and J calls and clone size are those reported in that table. The sample table records under 550,000 clones; 90% to 96% of these occur just once. The ten largest clones take up about 0.064% of the sample.

Results and caveats for the whole study, not just this receptor: Sampling was restricted to blood, and TCR repertoires in tissue are likely to differ from TCR repertoires in blood. Across four donors, approximately 4.6% of naive CD4, roughly 3.8% of naive CD8, around 2.1% of memory CD4, and under 0.45% of memory CD8 clonotypes were shared. The small number of donors limited the genetic and exposure-history diversity represented. Based on pairwise subsampling, the degree of clonotype sharing among donors was expected to be affected by sequencing depth. Estimated clonotype richness was generally larger for naive than for memory subsets. Even with the large sequencing depth, rarefaction of the sorted-subset datasets indicated that sequencing was incomplete. Higher generation probabilities were observed for clonotypes shared by all four sorted-subset donors than for non-shared clonotypes.

V is cut back by 1 base and J by 7 bases, with 11 bases in the junction unmatched. The CDR3 starts with the cysteine, ends with the phenylalanine, and has 17 residues. Here the CDR3 DNA is all that survives: 51 bases in frame from base 1. The CDR1 and CDR2 encoded by the germline V gene are SGHVS and FNYEAQ. A note on this clone: Its antigen target is currently unknown. No qualities accompany the bases; no much larger clone lies one base away.

The TCR comes from a woman in her 30s in good health. The specimen sequenced was naive CD4+ T cells sorted from blood. The label giving this sample's cell subset or site can be read as: CD45RA+ positively selected. Rearrangement joined TRBV7-6 to TRBJ2-1; 9 bases in the junction line up with TRBD2. The CDR3 reads as follows: CASSLELRTSVRNEQFF. The DNA reads TGTGCCAGCAGCTTAGAACTCCGGACTAGCGTTAGGAATGAGCAGTTCTTC.